Listed below are T cell receptor beta chains from one sample, sequenced in a study of T cells after yellow fever vaccination. TCRdb redid the calling of the 5' RACE reads with MiXCR, one entry per CDR3 protein. In the table there are approximately 300,000 distinct CDR3 sequences, around 6.8% of which are singletons. The sample consisted of PBMCs, taken 35 to 50 days after the first yellow fever vaccination. These receptors originate from a man aged 18 to 30 who received the YFV17D yellow fever vaccine. CDR3s include the opening cysteine and the closing phenylalanine or tryptophan. Each record gives: J gene, D gene, CDR3 length, clone size, V gene, CDR3 protein, CDR3 DNA. A D gene is named only where the DNA matches it firmly. The size entry is marked missing in some rows and otherwise reads once, few, many or a size class.

TRBJ1-5	NA	13	few	TRBV6-2/TRBV6-3	CASSSIQQEEQHF	TGTGCCAGCAGCTCTATCCAACAGGAGGAACAGCATTTT
TRBJ2-1	TRBD2	15	many	TRBV7-9	CASSATSGGPNEQFF	TGTGCCAGCAGCGCCACTAGCGGGGGGCCCAATGAGCAGTTCTTC
TRBJ2-3	NA	14	few	TRBV29-1	CSAERAGGTDTQYF	TGCAGCGCCGAAAGGGCCGGGGGCACAGATACGCAGTATTTT
TRBJ2-3	NA	9	many	TRBV7-9	CASSLERPF	TGTGCCAGCAGCTTAGAGCGGCCGTTT
TRBJ2-7	NA	14	few	TRBV11-1	CASTVGLSSYEQYF	TGTGCCAGCACGGTCGGCCTTAGCTCCTACGAGCAGTACTTC
TRBJ2-7	TRBD1	13	many	TRBV19	CASSMGTGREQYF	TGTGCCAGTAGTATGGGGACAGGGCGCGAGCAGTACTTC
TRBJ2-1	NA	15	NA	TRBV21-1	CASSKAGQDRNEQFF	TGTGCCAGCAGCAAGGCAGGACAGGATCGGAATGAGCAGTTCTTC
TRBJ1-6	TRBD1	14	many	TRBV4-2	CASSQGQGSSPLHF	TGTGCCAGCAGCCAAGGACAGGGGAGTTCACCCCTCCACTTT
TRBJ1-4	TRBD1	14	few	TRBV7-3	CASSETGDNEKLFF	TGTGCCAGCAGTGAAACAGGGGATAATGAAAAACTGTTTTTT
TRBJ2-3	NA	15	few	TRBV4-3	CASSHTTPSTDTQYF	TGCGCCAGCAGTCATACGACACCCAGCACAGATACGCAGTATTTT
TRBJ2-5	NA	14	NA	TRBV2	CASSKNKVKETQYF	TGTGCCAGCAGTAAAAATAAGGTGAAAGAGACCCAGTACTTC
TRBJ1-5	NA	15	NA	TRBV4-3	CASSQDGTVNQPQHF	TGCGCCAGCAGCCAAGATGGGACGGTCAATCAGCCCCAGCATTTT